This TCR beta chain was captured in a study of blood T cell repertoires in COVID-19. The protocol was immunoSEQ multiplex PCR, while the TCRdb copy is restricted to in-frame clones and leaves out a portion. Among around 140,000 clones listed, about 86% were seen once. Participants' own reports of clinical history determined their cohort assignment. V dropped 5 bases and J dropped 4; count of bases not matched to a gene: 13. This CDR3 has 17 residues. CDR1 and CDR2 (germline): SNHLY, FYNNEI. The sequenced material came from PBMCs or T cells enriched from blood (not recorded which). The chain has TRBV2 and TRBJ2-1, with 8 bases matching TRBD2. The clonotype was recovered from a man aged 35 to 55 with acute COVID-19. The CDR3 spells CASSREGSYLSYNEQFF. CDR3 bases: TGTGCCAGCAGTCGGGAGGGGTCGTATTTATCTTACAATGAGCAGTTCTTC. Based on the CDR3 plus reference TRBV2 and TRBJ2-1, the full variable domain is EPEVTQTPSHQVTQMGQEVILRCVPISNHLYFYWYRQILGQKVEFLVSFYNNEISEKSEIFDDQFSVERPDGSNFTLKIRSTKLEDSAMYFCASSREGSYLSYNEQFFGPGTRLTVL.